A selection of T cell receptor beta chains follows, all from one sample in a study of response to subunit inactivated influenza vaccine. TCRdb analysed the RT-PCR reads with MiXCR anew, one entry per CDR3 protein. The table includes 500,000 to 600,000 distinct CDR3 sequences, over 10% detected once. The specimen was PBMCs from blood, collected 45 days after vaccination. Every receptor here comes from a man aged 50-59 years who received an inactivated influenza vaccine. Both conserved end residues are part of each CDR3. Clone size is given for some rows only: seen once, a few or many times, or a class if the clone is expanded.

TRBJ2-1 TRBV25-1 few CASSPQGAIYNEQFF
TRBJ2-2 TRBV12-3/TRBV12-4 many CASNPYGTDNTGELFF
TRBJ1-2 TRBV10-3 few CATPPYGYTF
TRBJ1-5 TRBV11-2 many CASSLFSNQPQHF
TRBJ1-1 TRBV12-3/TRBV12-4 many CASRRSGRAITEAFF
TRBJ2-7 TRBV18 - CASSLPTRYEQYF
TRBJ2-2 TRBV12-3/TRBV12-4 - CASSIPGLGVTGELFF
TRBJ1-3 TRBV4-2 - CASSQSPPEATAESGNTIYF
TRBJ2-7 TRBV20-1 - CSAVDGQGRSSYEQYF
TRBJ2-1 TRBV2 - CASSGLAGGIYEQFF
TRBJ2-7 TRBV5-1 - CASSLGRELYEQYF
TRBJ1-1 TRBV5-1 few CASNQQGGLDEAFF
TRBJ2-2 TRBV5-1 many CASSLVNTGELFF
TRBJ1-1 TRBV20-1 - CSARDVQGGTEAFF
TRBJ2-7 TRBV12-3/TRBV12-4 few CASGHGSSYEQYF
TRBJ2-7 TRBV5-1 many CASSFGPGQGYEQYF
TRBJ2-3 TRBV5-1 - CASSGGRGPGDTQYF
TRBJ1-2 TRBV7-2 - CASSLAERAGIYTF
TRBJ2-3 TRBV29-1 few CSVEDLSREGRVPDTQYF
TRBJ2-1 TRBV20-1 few CSALTGDGNEQFF
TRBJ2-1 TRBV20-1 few CSARDPAMGNPYNEQFF
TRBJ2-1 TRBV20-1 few CSASFDYNEQFF
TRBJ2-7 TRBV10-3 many CAISVGETYEQYF
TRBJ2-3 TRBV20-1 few CSASRREGSTDTQYF
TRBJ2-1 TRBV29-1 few CSASGTFSEQFF
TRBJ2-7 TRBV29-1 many CSVRTGGYEQYF
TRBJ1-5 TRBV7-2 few CASSFLQGGNQPQHF
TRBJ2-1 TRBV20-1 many CSVPPLAGSPQFF
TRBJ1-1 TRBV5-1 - CASSAQSFQGSAEAFF
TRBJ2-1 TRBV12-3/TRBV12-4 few CASSVSGGSDEQFF
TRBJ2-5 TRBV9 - CASSVGQHQETQYF
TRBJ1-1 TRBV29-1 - CSTRPRGTNTEAFF
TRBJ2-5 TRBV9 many CASSVALEETQYF
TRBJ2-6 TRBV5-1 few CASSLQDGQAVSGANVLTF
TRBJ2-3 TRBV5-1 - CATSDYTDTQYF
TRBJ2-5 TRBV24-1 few CATSDSGRGWETQYF
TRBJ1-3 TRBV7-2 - CASSLGTVLGNTIYF
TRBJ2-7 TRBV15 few CATTSGEEQYF
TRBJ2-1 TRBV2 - CASSEARVAGGNEQFF
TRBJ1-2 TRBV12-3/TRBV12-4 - CASSLSSTGASGYTF
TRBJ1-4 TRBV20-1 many CSARLGYEKLFF